Here is one TCR beta chain with its context. Using immunoSEQ multiplex PCR, the repertoire was profiled, and TCRdb retains in-frame clones only, with some absent. The repertoire includes about 400,000 clones, nearly 90% of them detected once, and more than 2% sits in the top ten. Which cohort a participant joined came from the clinical history participants gave. V was pared by 0 bases and J by 8 bases, with 4 bases between. CDR1 is LNHNV and CDR2 is YYDKDF in the germline V gene (reference sequence). The CDR3 loop spans 11 amino acids. This entry comes from a study of blood T cell repertoires in COVID-19. Study in general: Material from acute and convalescent COVID-19 was sourced from the United States, Italy and Spain. T cells, B-cell-depleted T cells, or PBMCs provided the cDNA or gDNA that served as material.

The sequence was obtained from a middle-aged woman with acute COVID-19. The genes are TRBV15 and TRBJ1-2; D gene uncertain. The sequencing sample was made of PBMCs or T cells enriched from blood (not recorded which). The CDR3, as DNA: TGTGCCACCAGCAGAGACGAGGGCTACACCTTC. Residues: CATSRDEGYTF.